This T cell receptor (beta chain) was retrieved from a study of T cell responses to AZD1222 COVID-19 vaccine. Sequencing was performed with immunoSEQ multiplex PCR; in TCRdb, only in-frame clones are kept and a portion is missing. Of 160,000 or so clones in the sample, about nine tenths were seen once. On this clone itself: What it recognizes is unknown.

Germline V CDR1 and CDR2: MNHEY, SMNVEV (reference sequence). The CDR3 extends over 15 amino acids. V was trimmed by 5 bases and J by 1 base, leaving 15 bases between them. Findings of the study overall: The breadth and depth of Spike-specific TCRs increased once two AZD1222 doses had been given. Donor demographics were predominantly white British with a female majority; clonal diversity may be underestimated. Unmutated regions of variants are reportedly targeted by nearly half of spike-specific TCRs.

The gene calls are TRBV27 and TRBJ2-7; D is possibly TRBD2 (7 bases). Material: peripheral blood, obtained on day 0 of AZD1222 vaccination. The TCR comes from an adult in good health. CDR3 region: CASSKAGAGSYEQYF. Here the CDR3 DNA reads TGTGCCAGCAGTAAGGCGGGGGCCGGTTCCTACGAGCAGTACTTC.